These 12 T cell receptor beta chains were all obtained from the same sample, sequenced in a study of regulatory T cells in long-lasting Graves disease. The time point was: persistent/refractory GD, antithyroid drugs over 5 years with positive TRAb. With RNA extracted from PBMCs as input, the TCR library was made. HTBI primers from iRepertoire and Arm-PCR of CDR3 regions yielded the TCR beta libraries. TCRdb redid the calling of the multiplex PCR reads with MiXCR, one entry per CDR3 protein. This sample has over 350,000 distinct CDR3 sequences, with about a fifth found just once. Source: peripheral blood mononuclear cells (PBMCs), taken when the disease was refractory, from a patient treated with antithyroid drugs. These receptors came from a female donor with Graves disease.

There are many counts of this clonotype. The rearrangement uses TRBV15 and TRBJ1-2; weak D call: TRBD1 (6 bases). Trimming shortened V by 0 bases and J by 4 bases, and 18 bases separated the two germline ends. This CDR3 is 17 amino acids long. Germline assignment: CDR1 LNHNV and CDR2 YYDKDF (reference sequence). This CDR3 reads CATSRDSLRGTFYGYTF. The CDR3 DNA sequence: TGTGCCACCAGCAGAGATTCATTGAGGGGGACGTTCTATGGCTACACCTTC. Full variable domain (remainder filled in from reference TRBV15 and TRBJ1-2): DAMVIQNPRYQVTQFGKPVTLSCSQTLNHNVMYWYQQKSSQAPKLLFHYYDKDFNNEADTPDNFQSRRPNTSFCFLDIRSPGLGDTAMYLCATSRDSLRGTFYGYTFGSGTRLTVV.

V and J are TRBV7-2 and TRBJ2-1, with D hard to call. The V gene's germline CDR1 is SGHTA and CDR2 FQGNSA. V dropped 5 bases and J dropped 10 bases, with 21 bases sitting between them. The CDR3 is 15 amino acids. CDR3 coding DNA: TGTGCCAGCAGCCCGGGTGGGCTAGTCCAGAGGGAGCAGTTCTTC. It codes for CASSPGGLVQREQFF.

This clonotype was observed once. The junction departs from germline at one end; a sequencing error may be responsible. This chain uses TRBV6-4 with TRBJ2-7; D gene ambiguous. Germline loops: CDR1 MRHNA, CDR2 SNTAGT. The length of the CDR3 is 16 residues. In nucleotides, the CDR3 is TGTGCCAGCAGTTACTCCCCCCAGACCGCCGCCTACGAGCAGTACTTC. Translation: CASSYSPQTAAYEQYF.

The chain recombines TRBV20-1 with TRBJ2-7, with 14 positions matching TRBD2. V shed 2 bases, J shed 0 bases, and the junction held 3 bases outside the gene matches. CDR1 is DFQATT and CDR2 is SNEGSKA in the germline V gene (reference sequence). The CDR3 extends over 16 amino acids. CDR3 loop: CSARWTSGRNSYEQYF. The CDR3, as DNA: TGCAGTGCTAGATGGACTAGCGGGAGGAACTCCTACGAGCAGTACTTC.

This clonotype has ten or more counts. This chain connects TRBV20-1 to TRBJ2-5; unclear D gene. The CDR3 loop spans 10 amino acids. Germline V gene sequence: CDR1 DFQATT, CDR2 SNEGSKA (reference sequence). V dropped 5 bases and J dropped 2 bases, with 3 bases sitting between them. CDR3 DNA: TGCAGTGCTGCACAAGAGACCCAGTACTTC. Protein sequence: CSAAQETQYF.

This clonotype was observed a few times. The chain couples TRBV7-9 to TRBJ2-7; 8 bases are shared with TRBD1. This CDR3 has 14 amino acids. The germline V gene encodes CDR1 SEHNR and CDR2 FQNEAQ (reference sequence). V trimming: 5 bases; J trimming: 3 bases; junction bases outside the gene matches: 6. CDR3 amino acids: CASSPDRDGYEQYF. The CDR3 DNA is TGTGCCAGCAGCCCGGACAGGGATGGCTACGAGCAGTACTTC.

This clonotype occurred a few times. This rearrangement joins TRBV5-1 to TRBJ2-6, with 13 bases lining up with TRBD2. This CDR3 contains 18 residues. The V segment lost 0 bases and the J segment 2 bases; nucleotides outside the gene matches: 2. Germline V lookup: CDR1 SGHRS, CDR2 YFSETQ. The CDR3 nucleotides are TGCGCCAGCAGCTTGGGACTAGCGGGAGGCCCTGGGGCCAACGTCCTGACTTTC. Amino acids: CASSLGLAGGPGANVLTF.

The chain uses TRBV19 and TRBJ1-5, with no clear D. The V end lost 3 bases, the J end lost 7 bases, and 10 bases lay between the germline ends. The length of the CDR3 is 13 residues. Germline CDR1 and CDR2: LNHDA and SQIVND (reference sequence). The CDR3 DNA sequence: TGTGCCAGTAGTATCGGGGTGGACCAGCCCCAGCATTTT. Protein sequence: CASSIGVDQPQHF. Filled out from reference TRBV19 and TRBJ1-5, the complete variable domain reads DGGITQSPKYLFRKEGQNVTLSCEQNLNHDAMYWYRQDPGQGLRLIYYSQIVNDFQKGDIAEGYSVSREKKESFPLTVTSAQKNPTAFYLCASSIGVDQPQHFGDGTRLSIL.

This clonotype was seen more than once but under ten times. The chain has TRBV28 and TRBJ1-6, with 7 bases matching TRBD1. The length of the CDR3 is 15 residues. Trimming at V came to 6 bases and at J to 6 bases, leaving 8 bases not matched to a gene. Germline CDR1 is MDHEN and CDR2 is SYDVKM. CDR3 residues: CASSPKGAGNSPLHF. CDR3 in DNA: TGTGCCAGCAGCCCTAAGGGGGCCGGTAATTCACCCCTCCACTTT.

This clonotype was observed at least ten times. The V and J genes are TRBV28 and TRBJ1-2; maybe TRBD1 (6 bases). The germline CDR1 and CDR2 sequences are MDHEN and SYDVKM. The CDR3 covers 13 residues. Trimming removed 5 bases from V and 5 bases from J, with 12 bases in between. CDR3 nucleotides: TGTGCCAGCAGTGTAAAGGACAGTTATGGCTACACCTTC. Encoded protein: CASSVKDSYGYTF.

This clonotype showed up just a few times. The gene calls are TRBV6-2 or TRBV6-3 and TRBJ1-5; D is possibly TRBD1 (5 bases). CDR3 length: 15 residues. Deletions cut 10 bases from V and 3 bases from J, with 19 bases between. Germline V gene sequence: CDR1 MNHEY, CDR2 SVGEGT. CDR3 DNA sequence: TGTGCCACCCGCGGGGGATCCCAAGCCAATCAGCCCCAGCATTTT. Translating it yields CATRGGSQANQPQHF.

This chain links TRBV19 with TRBJ1-1; tentatively, D is TRBD1 (6 bases). This CDR3 contains 13 residues. Germline V gene lookup returns CDR1 LNHDA and CDR2 SQIVND (reference sequence). Trimming stripped 7 bases from V and 1 base from J, with 10 bases between. In DNA form, the CDR3 reads TGTGCCAGTACACCGGGGGCGAACACTGAAGCTTTCTTT. It encodes CASTPGANTEAFF. Supplemented by reference TRBV19 and TRBJ1-1, the full variable domain reads DGGITQSPKYLFRKEGQNVTLSCEQNLNHDAMYWYRQDPGQGLRLIYYSQIVNDFQKGDIAEGYSVSREKKESFPLTVTSAQKNPTAFYLCASTPGANTEAFFGQGTRLTVV.